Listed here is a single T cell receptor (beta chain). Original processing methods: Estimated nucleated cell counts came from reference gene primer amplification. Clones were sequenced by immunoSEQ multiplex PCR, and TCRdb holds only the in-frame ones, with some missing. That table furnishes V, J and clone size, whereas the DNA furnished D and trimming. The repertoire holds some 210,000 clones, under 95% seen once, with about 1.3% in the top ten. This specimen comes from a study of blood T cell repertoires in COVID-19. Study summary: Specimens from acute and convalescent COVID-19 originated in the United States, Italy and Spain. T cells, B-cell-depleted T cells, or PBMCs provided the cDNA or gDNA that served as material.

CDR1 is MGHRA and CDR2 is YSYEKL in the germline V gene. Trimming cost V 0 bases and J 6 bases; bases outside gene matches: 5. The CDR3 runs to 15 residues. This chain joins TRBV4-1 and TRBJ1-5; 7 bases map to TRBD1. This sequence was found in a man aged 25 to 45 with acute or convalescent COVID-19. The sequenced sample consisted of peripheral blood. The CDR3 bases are TGCGCCAGCAGCCAAGAGGGGGCAGGGGGTCAGCCCCAGCATTTT. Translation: CASSQEGAGGQPQHF.